One and the same sample provided the 9 T cell receptor beta chains below, sequenced in a study of CD8 T cells in ankylosing spondylitis. General study points: About 8 highly homologous variants made up a TCR beta motif that seemed to typify ankylosing spondylitis blood.

TCRdb fed the 5' RACE reads into MiXCR, producing one record per CDR3 protein. The sample lists roughly 700,000 distinct CDR3 sequences, around a fifth occurring once. Their cognate antigens are unknown. What was sequenced was blood, either unsorted or a sorted T cell fraction (not recorded which). The source of these receptors is a male donor with ankylosing spondylitis.

This clonotype was counted only a few times. V usage is TRBV5-1 and J usage is TRBJ2-3, with D uncertain. The V gene's germline CDR1 is SGHRS and CDR2 YFSETQ. The CDR3 spans 14 residues. V was cut by 4 bases and J by 1 base, with 10 bases left in between. The CDR3 DNA reads TGCGCCAGCAGCCGAAATTCTCGCACAGATACGCAGTATTTT. It codes for CASSRNSRTDTQYF.

This clonotype was recorded a few times. This chain joins TRBV6-2 or TRBV6-3 and TRBJ1-5; D possibly corresponds to TRBD1 (6 bases). The CDR3 is 13 residues long. Germline V CDR1 and CDR2: MNHEY, SVGEGT. Trimming removed 8 bases at V and 2 bases at J, with 10 bases between. The CDR3 nucleotides are TGTGCCAGCGGTCACAGGGGCAATCAGCCCCAGCATTTT. Translating gives CASGHRGNQPQHF.

V gene TRBV3-1 combines with J gene TRBJ2-4, with D perhaps TRBD2 (6 bases). The CDR3 sequence is 15 residues long. CDR1 is LGHDT, CDR2 YNNKEL, per germline (reference sequence). V gave up 2 bases and J gave up 2 bases, with 10 bases separating them. This chain's CDR3 is CASSQSAGPKNIQYF. CDR3 nucleotide sequence: TGTGCCAGCAGCCAATCAGCGGGCCCCAAAAACATTCAGTACTTC. Using reference TRBV3-1 and TRBJ2-4 for the parts outside the CDR3, the full variable domain is DTAVSQTPKYLVTQMGNDKSIKCEQNLGHDTMYWYKQDSKKFLKIMFSYNNKELIINETVPNRFSPKSPDKAHLNLHINSLELGDSAVYFCASSQSAGPKNIQYFGAGTRLSVL.

The rearrangement links TRBV28 to TRBJ1-1; no clear D gene. V lost 5 bases and J 3 bases, leaving 16 bases between the germline ends. This CDR3 comprises 15 residues. CDR1 MDHEN and CDR2 SYDVKM come from the germline V gene. CDR3 in DNA: TGTGCCAGCAGTCTCGCCCAGGCTGGGTACACTGAAGCTTTCTTT. Encoded protein: CASSLAQAGYTEAFF. Based on the CDR3 plus reference TRBV28 and TRBJ1-1, the full variable domain is DVKVTQSSRYLVKRTGEKVFLECVQDMDHENMFWYRQDPGLGLRLIYFSYDVKMKEKGDIPEGYSVSREKKERFSLILESASTNQTSMYLCASSLAQAGYTEAFFGQGTRLTVV.

At least ten counts were recorded for this clonotype. The chain has TRBV5-1 and TRBJ2-7; D not certain. Germline assignment: CDR1 SGHRS and CDR2 YFSETQ. V was cut by 6 bases and J by 0 bases, with 10 bases left in between. This CDR3 region has 13 residues. In DNA, the CDR3 is TGCGCCAGCACCTCGGGCCTCTCCTACGAGCAGTACTTC. Its translation: CASTSGLSYEQYF.

J is TRBJ2-5 and V is TRBV7-9; D possibly corresponds to TRBD1 (6 bases). With 2 bases removed from V and 13 bases from J, the gap between germline ends came to 14 bases. Germline V gene sequence: CDR1 SEHNR, CDR2 FQNEAQ (reference sequence). CDR3 length: 12 amino acids. CDR3 sequence reads: CASSLLGDKSYF. DNA for the CDR3: TGTGCCAGCAGCTTACTGGGGGACAAGTCGTACTTC.

CDR3 DNA: TGTGCCAGCAGGGTGGGGGGGAAGGACACTGAAGCTTTCTTT. It encodes CASRVGGKDTEAFF. This rearrangement joins TRBV11-2 to TRBJ1-1; a possible D gene is TRBD1 (5 bases). CDR1 and CDR2 (germline): SGHAT, FQNNGV. The CDR3 has 14 residues. V lost 6 bases to trimming and J lost 3 bases, with 14 bases between them.

The V and J genes are TRBV12-3 or TRBV12-4 and TRBJ2-6; 7 bases map to TRBD2. After removal of 8 bases from V and 0 bases from J, the junction contained 7 bases not matched to a gene. CDR3 length: 16 residues. CDR3 nucleotide sequence: TGTGCCAGCTCCTCAGCGGGACCCTCTGGGGCCAACGTCCTGACTTTC. This encodes CASSSAGPSGANVLTF.

V gene TRBV20-1 combines with J gene TRBJ2-3, with no clear D. With 5 bases removed from V and 0 bases from J, the gap between germline ends came to 9 bases. The CDR3 consists of 13 residues. Germline assignment: CDR1 DFQATT and CDR2 SNEGSKA (reference sequence). The CDR3 loop is CSAVKTSTDTQYF. The CDR3 bases are TGCAGTGCTGTTAAGACTAGCACAGATACGCAGTATTTT.